A selection of T cell receptor beta chains follows, all from one sample in a study of identical twins. TCRdb redid the calling of the 5' RACE reads with MiXCR, one entry per CDR3 protein. This table has approximately 1.8 million distinct CDR3 sequences, around 29% appearing once. Sequencing was carried out using cord blood. The origin of the receptors is a newborn girl in good health. Each CDR3 is given with its conserved first and last residue. Each record gives: CDR3 protein, CDR3 DNA, V gene, J gene, D gene, clone size. D genes are given only for firm matches. Clone size, where shown, is once, few, many, or a class for clones that have expanded.

CASSGTSGSINEQYF	TGTGCCAGCAGCGGGACTAGCGGGAGTATCAATGAGCAGTACTTC	TRBV9	TRBJ2-7	TRBD2	NA
CASSFLTSGSLGAYNEQYF	TGCGCCAGCAGCTTCCTGACTAGCGGGAGTTTAGGCGCCTACAATGAGCAGTACTTC	TRBV5-1	TRBJ2-7	TRBD2	few
CSVERNPGSGNEQFF	TGCAGCGTTGAAAGAAATCCGGGGTCGGGCAATGAGCAGTTCTTC	TRBV29-1	TRBJ2-1	NA	NA
CASNRGRDTEAFF	TGTGCCAGCAACAGGGGCCGGGACACTGAAGCTTTCTTT	TRBV2	TRBJ1-1	TRBD1	NA
CASSHGQGNLNTEAFF	TGCGCCAGCAGCCATGGACAGGGCAATTTGAACACTGAAGCTTTCTTT	TRBV5-1	TRBJ1-1	TRBD1	NA
CASSQEWTYGYTF	TGTGCCAGCAGCCAAGAATGGACCTATGGCTACACCTTC	TRBV3-1	TRBJ1-2	NA	few
CASGNRTFMPLYGYTF	TGCGCCAGCGGAAACAGGACCTTTATGCCCCTCTATGGCTACACCTTC	TRBV10-2	TRBJ1-2	NA	few
CASSSDRGGQVIQYF	TGTGCCAGTAGTTCCGACAGGGGAGGGCAAGTCATTCAGTACTTC	TRBV19	TRBJ2-4	NA	few
CASRGTGYYEQYF	TGTGCCAGCAGGGGCACGGGGTACTACGAGCAGTACTTC	TRBV2	TRBJ2-7	NA	NA
CASNPTGGSGGASYEQYF	TGTGCCAGCAATCCTACAGGGGGTAGCGGGGGGGCTTCCTACGAGCAGTACTTC	TRBV12-3/TRBV12-4	TRBJ2-7	TRBD2	once
CASSPGPGGLNEQYF	TGTGCCAGCAGCCCGGGACCCGGGGGGCTTAATGAGCAGTACTTC	TRBV5-4	TRBJ2-5	NA	NA
CASSPDRALNTEAYF	TGCGCCAGCAGCCCCGACAGGGCCTTGAACACTGAAGCTTACTTT	TRBV5-1	TRBJ1-1	TRBD1	once
CATSDSYRNYGYTF	TGTGCCACCAGTGATTCTTACAGGAACTATGGCTACACCTTC	TRBV24-1	TRBJ1-2	NA	few
CASSFSGAAAGYTF	TGTGCCAGCAGTTTTTCGGGGGCAGCTGCTGGCTACACCTTC	TRBV28	TRBJ1-2	NA	few
CSARAASNYGYTF	TGCAGTGCTAGGGCAGCGTCTAACTATGGCTACACCTTC	TRBV20-1	TRBJ1-2	NA	NA
CASSFGRGRSNQPQHF	TGTGCCAGCAGCTTTGGTAGGGGTCGGAGCAATCAGCCCCAGCATTTT	TRBV11-2	TRBJ1-5	NA	once